Here is one T cell receptor beta chain with its context. The sample originates from a study of blood T cell repertoires in COVID-19. Looking at the study overall: The analysed material was cDNA or gDNA that came from T cells, B-cell-depleted T cells, or PBMCs.

In the authors' methods: For nucleated cells, counts were estimated from reference gene primer amplification. Libraries were prepared by immunoSEQ multiplex PCR; TCRdb keeps only in-frame clonotypes and omits some of them. The V and J calls and the clone size are those of that table, but D and trimming were determined from the DNA. The data hold 250,000 to 300,000 clones, with about 86% observed a single time. The origin of this receptor is a woman in her twenties or thirties with COVID-19, enrolled during active disease. The source material was peripheral blood.

The CDR3 DNA reads TGCGCCAGCAGCCAATTGGGACTAGGGGCCTACGAGCAGTACTTC. It translates to CASSQLGLGAYEQYF. J is TRBJ2-7 and V is TRBV4-1, with 8 bases aligning to TRBD2. The ends lost 2 bases at V and 2 bases at J; junction bases unmatched: 5. Looked up from germline, CDR1 is MGHRA and CDR2 is YSYEKL. This CDR3 has 15 residues.